The clone carrying this T cell receptor beta chain was observed a handful of times. This sample was included in a study of blood T cells in healthy people across ages. PCR was performed a second time for roughly 7 to 12 cycles using a sample-barcoded 5' primer and a J-beta primer mix. MiXCR, applied by TCRdb to the 5' RACE reads, yields one record per CDR3 protein. The table includes under 700,000 distinct CDR3 sequences, approximately 25% detected once. These data also featured in a second study, about T cells of mothers and their children.

The TCR originated in a boy aged 5-17 years in good health. The sequenced sample consisted of blood.

The CDR3 loop reads CASSLRAGGTEQYF. DNA for the CDR3: TGTGCCAGCAGCTTACGTGCGGGAGGGACCGAGCAGTACTTC. The chain is built from TRBV7-2 and TRBJ2-7, with 9 bases matching TRBD2. Germline V gene data show CDR1 as SGHTA and CDR2 as FQGNSA. The CDR3 runs to 14 residues. With V trimmed by 2 bases and J by 6 bases, 5 bases remained unmatched.